Below, 22 T cell receptor beta chains from the same sample are listed, as sequenced in a study of beta chain features in type 1 diabetes. These receptors have no known antigen. General study points: All four CD4+ subsets from Type 1 diabetes patients carried moderately but significantly shorter TCRB CDR3s.

Reverse transcription of all isolated RNA meant that expressed TCRB transcripts were sequenced. The table came from immunoSEQ multiplex PCR; TCRdb's copy has only in-frame clones and leaves some out. The table lists 300,000 to 350,000 clones, approximately 9.9% of them singletons. Material: central memory CD4+ T cells from blood. The receptors stem from a man younger than 45 with type 1 diabetes.

The chain uses TRBV29-1 and TRBJ2-3; D may be TRBD1 (5 bases). This CDR3 is built from 13 residues. Trimming left V 3 bases short and J 0 bases short, with 7 bases between. Germline V gene lookup returns CDR1 SQVTM and CDR2 ANQGSEA. CDR3 residues: CSVDPGSTDTQYF. The CDR3 region has the DNA TGCAGCGTTGATCCAGGGAGCACAGATACGCAGTATTTT.

The chain has TRBV5-4 and TRBJ2-1; the D is unclear. The CDR3 extends over 14 amino acids. Germline CDR1 reads SGHNT; CDR2 reads YYREEE (reference sequence). Trimming stripped 4 bases from V and 5 bases from J, with 13 bases between. The CDR3 reads CASSPPTLNNEQFF. CDR3 in DNA: TGTGCCAGCAGCCCCCCGACACTTAACAATGAGCAGTTCTTC. The full variable domain, in which reference TRBV5-4 and TRBJ2-1 provide the parts outside the CDR3, is ETGVTQSPTHLIKTRGQQVTLRCSSQSGHNTVSWYQQALGQGPQFIFQYYREEENGRGNFPPRFSGLQFPNYSSELNVNALELDDSALYLCASSPPTLNNEQFFGPGTRLTVL.

This clone has a handful of counts. The rearrangement uses TRBV21-1 and TRBJ1-5; the table gives TRBD1 as D, unverified against the DNA. TRBV21-1 is assigned pseudogene status. The CDR3 has 15 residues. The CDR3 loop reads CASSTVTPGNQPQHF. CDR3 DNA sequence: TGTGCCAGCAGCACGGTTACTCCAGGGAATCAGCCCCAGCATTTT.

This clone was detected a few times. This chain links TRBV6-5 with TRBJ2-7, with unresolved D. Trimming cost V 7 bases and J 2 bases, with 15 bases left between them. The length of the CDR3 is 14 residues. CDR1 and CDR2 (germline): MNHEY, SVGAGI. The CDR3 nucleotides read TGTGCCAGCAATCCAAGCCTATCCACCTACGAGCAGTACTTC. It yields the protein CASNPSLSTYEQYF.

The CDR3 loop is CASSVGKGPTYEQYF. In nucleotides, the CDR3 is TGTGCCAGCAGCGTAGGGAAAGGCCCAACCTACGAGCAGTACTTC. The chain carries TRBV9 and TRBJ2-7, with D uncertain. The length of the CDR3 is 15 residues. The V gene lost 0 bases and the J gene lost 2 bases, with 12 bases spanning the gap. The germline gives CDR1 SGDLS, CDR2 YYNGEE.

The chain couples TRBV30 to TRBJ1-6; 7 positions agree with TRBD1. V gave up 1 base and J gave up 14 bases; unmatched junction bases: 5. Germline assignment: CDR1 GTSNPN and CDR2 SVGIG (reference sequence). This CDR3 is built from 12 residues. CDR3 sequence: CAWSGQGKSLHF. CDR3 bases: TGTGCCTGGAGTGGACAGGGTAAATCCCTCCACTTT. The variable domain in full, completed from reference TRBV30 and TRBJ1-6, reads SQTIHQWPATLVQPVGSPLSLECTVEGTSNPNLYWYRQAAGRGLQLLFYSVGIGQISSEVPQNLSASRPQDRQFILSSKKLLLSDSGFYLCAWSGQGKSLHFGNGTRLTVT.

This clone was seen only a few times. V is TRBV7-2 and J is TRBJ2-3; the D is unclear. Looked up from germline, CDR1 is SGHTA and CDR2 is FQGNSA. CDR3 length: 13 amino acids. V lost 1 base, J lost 5 bases, and 7 bases lay in between. Written as DNA, the CDR3 is TGTGCCAGCAGCTTAGTAGGGCTAGATACGCAGTATTTT. Its protein is CASSLVGLDTQYF.

This clone has a handful of counts. The CDR3, as DNA: TGTGCCAGCAGCTTAGTTGGTGTGAACACTGAAGCTTTCTTT. Residues: CASSLVGVNTEAFF. This chain joins TRBV7-2 and TRBJ1-1; D remains ambiguous. In germline, CDR1 is SGHTA, CDR2 FQGNSA. The CDR3 is made up of 14 amino acids. The ends were cut back, 1 base at V and 0 bases at J, with 6 bases in the middle.

The chain employs TRBV5-4 and TRBJ2-7, with 8 bases fitting TRBD1. CDR3 length equals 15 residues. Per the germline V gene, CDR1 is SGHNT and CDR2 is YYREEE (reference sequence). V lost 0 bases to trimming and J lost 3 bases; unmatched junction nucleotides: 5. CDR3 bases: TGTGCCAGCAGCTTGGACAGGGGGTCCGTCTACGAGCAGTACTTC. Translated, it gives CASSLDRGSVYEQYF. The whole variable domain, filled in from reference TRBV5-4 and TRBJ2-7, reads ETGVTQSPTHLIKTRGQQVTLRCSSQSGHNTVSWYQQALGQGPQFIFQYYREEENGRGNFPPRFSGLQFPNYSSELNVNALELDDSALYLCASSLDRGSVYEQYFGPGTRLTVT.

Only a few counts were recorded for this clone. The J gene is TRBJ2-3, the V gene TRBV28, with TRBD2 matching over 8 bases. V trimming: 7 bases; J trimming: 3 bases; junction bases outside the gene matches: 6. This CDR3 is 14 amino acids long. Per germline, CDR1 MDHEN and CDR2 SYDVKM. The CDR3: CASTPGGRTDTQYF. DNA for the CDR3: TGTGCCAGCACACCGGGGGGGAGGACAGATACGCAGTATTTT.

The genes are TRBV5-4 and TRBJ2-7; 9 bases fit TRBD1. Germline V CDR1 and CDR2: SGHNT, YYREEE (reference sequence). CDR3 length: 16 residues. With V trimmed by 4 bases and J by 6 bases, 14 bases remained unmatched. The CDR3 reads CASSPSQDRGLSEQYF. CDR3 in DNA: TGTGCCAGCAGCCCAAGTCAAGACAGGGGGTTAAGCGAGCAGTACTTC.

This clone was found a few times. The chain employs TRBV28 and TRBJ2-1; 7 bases map to TRBD1. After removal of 6 bases from V and 8 bases from J, the junction contained 7 bases not matched to a gene. Looked up from germline, CDR1 is MDHEN and CDR2 is SYDVKM. The CDR3 totals 13 residues. The CDR3 loop reads CASRLTGRDEQFF. CDR3 DNA: TGTGCCAGCAGGCTGACAGGGCGGGATGAGCAGTTCTTC.

The chain couples TRBV29-1 to TRBJ1-2; 9 bases agree with TRBD1. Germline V gives CDR1 SQVTM, CDR2 ANQGSEA. With V trimmed by 3 bases and J by 3 bases, 8 bases remained unmatched. The CDR3 totals 15 residues. The CDR3 sequence: CSVEGQGSLDYGYTF. In DNA form, the CDR3 reads TGCAGCGTTGAGGGACAGGGAAGTTTAGACTATGGCTACACCTTC.

This sequence joins TRBV9 and TRBJ1-2; 8 bases are shared with TRBD1. Germline CDR1 is SGDLS and CDR2 is YYNGEE. V was clipped by 0 bases and J by 5 bases; unmatched bases: 9. The CDR3 is 16 amino acids. The CDR3 loop reads CASSVGDDRGRYGYTF. The CDR3 DNA sequence: TGTGCCAGCAGCGTAGGGGACGACAGGGGAAGGTATGGCTACACCTTC.

This clone was recorded a few times. One junction end does not reproduce the germline sequence, and a read error may be involved. This chain uses TRBV7-2 with TRBJ2-3; D is possibly TRBD1 (6 bases). The CDR3 runs to 13 residues. Germline loops: CDR1 SGHTA, CDR2 FQGNSA. CDR3 sequence: CASNLQGTDTQYF. CDR3 DNA sequence: TGTGCCAGCAACTTACAGGGAACAGATACGCAGTATTTT.

This clone was seen many times. The chain carries TRBV27 and TRBJ1-1; D is unclear. The length of the CDR3 is 15 residues. Germline lookup yields CDR1 MNHEY and CDR2 SMNVEV (reference sequence). Trimming left V 1 base short and J 5 bases short, with 14 bases between. CDR3 nucleotide sequence: TGTGCCAGCAGTTTATTCGGGCTAATATCGACTGAAGCTTTCTTT. Protein sequence: CASSLFGLISTEAFF.

This clone was counted at least ten times. The rearrangement joins TRBV5-1 to TRBJ2-3; 8 nucleotides match TRBD1. V was clipped by 4 bases and J by 6 bases; unmatched bases: 7. The CDR3 is 14 residues long. Per the germline V gene, CDR1 is SGHRS and CDR2 is YFSETQ. CDR3 loop: CASSPGQEMDTQYF. CDR3 DNA sequence: TGCGCCAGCAGCCCGGGACAGGAGATGGATACGCAGTATTTT.

There are a few counts of this clone. The chain couples TRBV28 to TRBJ2-5, with TRBD1 as a possible D gene (6 bases). V lost 10 bases to trimming and J lost 1 base, with 10 bases between them. In germline, CDR1 is MDHEN, CDR2 SYDVKM. The CDR3 has 12 residues. CDR3: CATKDSQETQYF. In DNA, the CDR3 is TGTGCCACCAAGGACAGCCAAGAGACCCAGTACTTC.

This chain joins TRBV28 and TRBJ2-7; the D is unclear. The CDR3 runs 16 residues. Per the germline V gene, CDR1 is MDHEN and CDR2 is SYDVKM. Trimming cost V 5 bases and J 2 bases, with 19 bases left between them. CDR3 in DNA: TGTGCCAGCAGTCCCGGAGCGTGGGCGGAACCCTACGAGCAGTACTTC. Translating it yields CASSPGAWAEPYEQYF.

This sequence joins TRBV18 and TRBJ2-6, with 7 bases matching TRBD2. Germline V gene data show CDR1 as KGHSH and CDR2 as LQKENI. CDR3 length equals 17 residues. With 6 bases clipped from V and 0 bases from J, the junction kept 8 bases outside the gene matches. The CDR3 coding sequence is TGTGCCAGCTCTCGACCCACGGGGGGCTCTGGGGCCAACGTCCTGACTTTC. Residues: CASSRPTGGSGANVLTF.

The chain carries TRBV7-9 and TRBJ2-1; TRBD1 aligns across 8 bases. In germline, CDR1 is SEHNR, CDR2 FQNEAQ (reference sequence). Trimming at V came to 5 bases and at J to 2 bases, leaving 8 bases not matched to a gene. The length of the CDR3 is 16 residues. CDR3 loop: CASSRSGTGAYNEQFF. The DNA for the CDR3 is TGTGCCAGCAGCCGGAGTGGGACAGGTGCCTACAATGAGCAGTTCTTC.

A few counts support this clone. The V gene is TRBV29-1, the J gene TRBJ1-4; no reliable D call. The CDR3 has 11 amino acids. Germline loops: CDR1 SQVTM, CDR2 ANQGSEA. V was clipped by 4 bases and J by 7 bases, with 7 bases between them. The CDR3 DNA is TGCAGCGTTGGGGATCGTGAAAAACTGTTTTTT. Its protein is CSVGDREKLFF.